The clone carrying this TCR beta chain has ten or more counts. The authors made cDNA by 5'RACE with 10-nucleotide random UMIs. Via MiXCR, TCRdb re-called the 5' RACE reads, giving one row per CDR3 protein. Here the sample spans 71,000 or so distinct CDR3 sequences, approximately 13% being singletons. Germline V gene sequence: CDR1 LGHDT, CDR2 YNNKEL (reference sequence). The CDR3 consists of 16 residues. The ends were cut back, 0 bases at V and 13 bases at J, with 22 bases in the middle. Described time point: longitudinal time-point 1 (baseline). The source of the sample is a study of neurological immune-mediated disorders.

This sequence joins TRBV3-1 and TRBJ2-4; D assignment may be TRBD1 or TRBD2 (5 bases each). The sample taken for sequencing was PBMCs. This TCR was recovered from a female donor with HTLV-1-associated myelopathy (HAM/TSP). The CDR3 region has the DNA TGTGCCAGCAGCCAAGAGCGAGGGGCCGGTAAGGGAAGACAGTACTTC. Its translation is CASSQERGAGKGRQYF. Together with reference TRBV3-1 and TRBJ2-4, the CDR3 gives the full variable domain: DTAVSQTPKYLVTQMGNDKSIKCEQNLGHDTMYWYKQDSKKFLKIMFSYNNKELIINETVPNRFSPKSPDKAHLNLHINSLELGDSAVYFCASSQERGAGKGRQYFGAGTRLSVL.